This T cell receptor beta chain originates from a study of lymphopenia after photon versus proton radiotherapy. The CDR3 extends over 13 amino acids. Germline V gene sequence: CDR1 GTSNPN, CDR2 SVGIG (reference sequence). V lost 2 bases and J lost 6, with 8 bases in between. The assay was immunoSEQ multiplex PCR, and TCRdb's table has in-frame clones only and misses some. Of about 27,000 clones listed, roughly 90% are singletons. The source of this sequence is a man in his fifties or sixties with gastric cancer. This specimen was peripheral blood, taken from a patient treated with photon-based radiotherapy. The chain carries TRBV30 and TRBJ1-6; no firm D call. CDR3 in amino acids: CAWSLDSNSPLHF. DNA of the CDR3: TGTGCCTGGAGTCTCGATAGTAATTCACCCCTCCACTTT. The full variable domain, with the rest looked up from reference TRBV30 and TRBJ1-6, is SQTIHQWPATLVQPVGSPLSLECTVEGTSNPNLYWYRQAAGRGLQLLFYSVGIGQISSEVPQNLSASRPQDRQFILSSKKLLLSDSGFYLCAWSLDSNSPLHFGNGTRLTVT.